These 27 T cell receptor beta chains came from one sample sequenced in a study of cytomegalovirus exposure and HLA in healthy donors. A multiplex PCR was run with 60 Vbeta primers and 13 Jbeta primers. The repertoire was sequenced with immunoSEQ multiplex PCR; TCRdb's copy has only in-frame clones and lacks some. The table has hundreds of thousands of clones, around four fifths seen once. Sequenced sample: PBMCs. These receptor sequences come from a boy aged 2 to 10 in good health and CMV-seronegative.

This chain links TRBV29-1 with TRBJ1-3; 9 nucleotides line up with TRBD1. Germline assignment: CDR1 SQVTM and CDR2 ANQGSEA. V lost 6 bases and J lost 4; bases outside the gene matches: 4. This CDR3 has 13 residues. In nucleotides, the CDR3 is TGCAGCGTGAACAGGGGGCTCGGAAACACCATATATTTT. Amino acids: CSVNRGLGNTIYF. Together with reference TRBV29-1 and TRBJ1-3, the CDR3 gives the full variable domain: SAVISQKPSRDICQRGTSLTIQCQVDSQVTMMFWYRQQPGQSLTLIATANQGSEATYESGFVIDKFPISRPNLTFSTLTVSNMSPEDSSIYLCSVNRGLGNTIYFGEGSWLTVV.

The rearrangement uses TRBV6-5 and TRBJ1-1; a possible D gene is TRBD1 (6 bases). The CDR3 contains 15 residues. Trimming removed 5 bases from V and 3 bases from J, with 16 bases in between. Germline values: CDR1 MNHEY, CDR2 SVGAGI. The CDR3 is CASSGTLAGDTEAFF. CDR3 in DNA: TGTGCCAGCAGTGGGACACTTGCTGGTGACACTGAAGCTTTCTTT.

J is TRBJ2-3 and V is TRBV30; D gene uncertain. The CDR3 runs 11 residues. From germline, CDR1 is GTSNPN and CDR2 SVGIG (reference sequence). Trimming left V 4 bases short and J 3 bases short, with 5 bases between. The CDR3 coding sequence is TGTGCCTGGACCCAGACAGATACGCAGTATTTT. Encoded protein: CAWTQTDTQYF.

J is TRBJ1-5 and V is TRBV25-1; possible D gene TRBD1, 5 bases. V was clipped by 6 bases and J by 2 bases, with 5 bases between them. Germline assignment: CDR1 MGHDK and CDR2 SYGVNS. CDR3 length: 12 residues. The CDR3 here is CASRQGNQPQHF. The CDR3 DNA is TGTGCCAGCAGACAGGGCAATCAGCCCCAGCATTTT.

The chain is built from TRBV9 and TRBJ2-3; 7 bases match TRBD2. Germline V lookup: CDR1 SGDLS, CDR2 YYNGEE. The length of the CDR3 is 16 residues. Germline trimming cut 2 bases from V and 3 bases from J; bases unmatched to any gene: 9. The DNA for the CDR3 is TGTGCCAGCAGCGTGGGGGATGGCGGGAGTACAGATACGCAGTATTTT. Residues: CASSVGDGGSTDTQYF.

V and J are TRBV29-1 and TRBJ1-2; TRBD1 agrees at 7 bases. CDR3 length: 14 amino acids. Germline loops: CDR1 SQVTM, CDR2 ANQGSEA. Trimming took 3 bases from V and 4 from J; bases not matched to a gene: 8. The CDR3 DNA reads as TGCAGCGTTGAGGGGGGACAGTTGATCTATGGCTACACCTTC. Residues: CSVEGGQLIYGYTF.

This clone was counted a few times. One end of the junction varies from germline; a read error may be responsible. J is TRBJ2-3 and V is TRBV7-7; D uncertain. Germline V gene sequence: CDR1 SSHAT, CDR2 FNYEAQ (reference sequence). CDR3 length: 13 amino acids. This CDR3 reads CASSSASGGTQYF. The CDR3 DNA follows: TGTGCTAGCAGCTCTGCCTCAGGTGGGACGCAGTATTTT.

V gene TRBV6-1 combines with J gene TRBJ1-3, with D hard to call. Deletions cut 6 bases from V and 4 bases from J, with 13 bases between. Germline loops: CDR1 MNHNS, CDR2 SASEGT. The CDR3 spans 14 residues. As DNA, the CDR3 is TGTGCCAGCAGACTCGCCGGCGGGGGAAACACCATATATTTT. Its protein is CASRLAGGGNTIYF.

The V gene is TRBV12-5, the J gene TRBJ1-2; 7 nucleotides line up with TRBD1. The CDR3 consists of 16 residues. Losses at the gene ends were 6 bases for V and 8 bases for J; bases not matched to a gene: 18. CDR1 LGHNT and CDR2 FRNRAP come from the germline V gene. CDR3 bases: TGTGCTAGTGGCCAAAGGACGGACCCCCAGGGGGAGGGCTACACCTTC. Residues: CASGQRTDPQGEGYTF.

In this sample, this clone turned up a few times. This chain links TRBV6-5 with TRBJ1-1; 7 bases are a match to TRBD1. The CDR3 has 13 amino acids. J was trimmed by 4 bases and V by 8 bases; bases with no gene match: 7. CDR1 is MNHEY and CDR2 is SVGAGI in the germline V gene. This CDR3 is CASGPGGGTEAFF. The CDR3 coding sequence is TGTGCCAGCGGCCCAGGGGGAGGCACTGAAGCTTTCTTT.

V is TRBV11-2 and J is TRBJ1-2, with 8 bases that match TRBD1. The V segment lost 0 bases and the J segment 7 bases; nucleotides outside the gene matches: 4. Looked up from germline, CDR1 is SGHAT and CDR2 is FQNNGV. The CDR3 covers 14 residues. The CDR3 nucleotides are TGTGCCAGCAGCTTAGAAAAGACAGGGGTTGGCTACACCTTC. Translated, it gives CASSLEKTGVGYTF.

This clone was detected once. The chain combines TRBV30 with TRBJ2-5; 10 positions agree with TRBD1. The DNA end favors TRBJ2-7, so the J call may be wrong. The CDR3 contains 15 residues. Germline loops: CDR1 GTSNPN, CDR2 SVGIG (reference sequence). The CDR3 spells CAWSETGGDPYEQYF. CDR3 DNA: TGTGCCTGGAGCGAGACAGGGGGCGATCCGTACGAGCAGTACTTC.

The rearrangement links TRBV5-6 to TRBJ2-7; D call uncertain. The germline gives CDR1 SGHDT, CDR2 YYEEEE. The CDR3 contains 18 residues. V gave up 6 bases and J gave up 4 bases, with 29 bases separating them. The CDR3 DNA sequence: TGTGCCAGCACCCTTTGGGTTACAAACAGATTTCTTTTATACGAGCAGTACTTC. It encodes CASTLWVTNRFLLYEQYF.

The chain combines TRBV27 with TRBJ2-7; 9 bases are shared with TRBD2. V was pared by 5 bases and J by 7 bases, with 15 bases of the junction left unmatched. Germline assignment: CDR1 MNHEY and CDR2 SMNVEV (reference sequence). The CDR3 is 16 amino acids. The DNA of the CDR3 is TGTGCCAGCAGTGGTATGACGGCGGGGGGGCCAAGAGAGCAGTACTTC. Its translation is CASSGMTAGGPREQYF.

The chain uses TRBV7-2 and TRBJ2-5; D ambiguous. With the DNA end fitting TRBJ2-7 better, the J assignment may be wrong. This CDR3 comprises 15 residues. Germline CDR1 is SGHTA and CDR2 is FQGNSA. As DNA, the CDR3 is TGTGCCAGCAGCTTAGCCGGTGGAGACTCCTACGAGCAGTACTTC. Amino acid sequence: CASSLAGGDSYEQYF.

CDR3 amino acids: CASFASSSYEQYF. The DNA for the CDR3 is TGTGCCAGCTTCGCTTCTAGCTCCTACGAGCAGTACTTC. The chain uses TRBV6-5 and TRBJ2-7; the D is unclear. Trimming left V 8 bases short and J 0 bases short, with 11 bases between. The CDR3 length is 13 residues. Germline CDR1 is MNHEY and CDR2 is SVGAGI.

V is TRBV2 and J is TRBJ2-7, with unresolved D. The germline V and J ends were trimmed by 5 bases and 3 bases, with 8 bases remaining between them. The CDR3 covers 12 residues. Germline assignment: CDR1 SNHLY and CDR2 FYNNEI. The CDR3 DNA reads as TGTGCCAGCAGTTATCTAGGCTACGAGCAGTACTTC. Its protein is CASSYLGYEQYF. Supplemented by reference TRBV2 and TRBJ2-7, the full variable domain reads EPEVTQTPSHQVTQMGQEVILRCVPISNHLYFYWYRQILGQKVEFLVSFYNNEISEKSEIFDDQFSVERPDGSNFTLKIRSTKLEDSAMYFCASSYLGYEQYFGPGTRLTVT.

The rearrangement joins TRBV11-3 to TRBJ2-3, with D perhaps TRBD1 (5 bases). Germline CDR1 SGHNT, CDR2 YENEEA. The CDR3 length is 12 residues. The V end lost 5 bases, the J end lost 8 bases, and 11 bases lay between the germline ends. CDR3 sequence (DNA): TGTGCCAGCAGCAACCCTCAGGGTACGCAGTATTTT. Translation gives CASSNPQGTQYF.

Comment on this clone: An end of the junction differs from the germline gene, which may be a read error. The chain joins TRBV7-9 to TRBJ2-1; D not resolved. The CDR3 has 12 amino acids. Germline CDR1 and CDR2: SEHNR and FQNEAQ (reference sequence). The CDR3 loop reads CSSSLGDNEQFF. The CDR3 DNA follows: TGTTCCAGCAGCTTAGGCGACAATGAGCAGTTCTTC.

The V and J genes are TRBV6-6 and TRBJ2-7; possible D gene TRBD1, 5 bases. Per the germline V gene, CDR1 is MNHNY and CDR2 is SVGAGI (reference sequence). The V gene lost 5 bases and the J gene lost 6 bases, with 11 bases spanning the gap. This CDR3 has 12 residues. CDR3 DNA sequence: TGTGCCAGCAGTAACGGCCAGGGCGAGCAGTACTTC. Translation gives CASSNGQGEQYF.

The CDR3 DNA is TGTGCTAGTGGTTTGGTACATCTGCGAGGGGGCGAAGTTTGGGATTCCTTGGGTCAGCCCCAGCATTTT. It yields the protein CASGLVHLRGGEVWDSLGQPQHF. The chain joins TRBV12-5 to TRBJ1-5; TRBD1 matches 7 bases. The ends lost 0 bases at V and 6 bases at J; junction bases unmatched: 29. From germline, CDR1 is LGHNT and CDR2 FRNRAP. This CDR3 contains 23 residues.

The chain is built from TRBV25-1 and TRBJ2-5, with TRBD1 matching 7 bases. The J call may be mistaken, given a closer DNA end match to TRBJ2-7. The CDR3 sequence is 13 residues long. Germline assignment: CDR1 MGHDK and CDR2 SYGVNS. CDR3 amino acids: CASRGTEHYEQYF. Written as DNA, the CDR3 is TGTGCCAGCAGGGGGACAGAGCACTACGAGCAGTACTTC.

This clone was picked up one time. The rearrangement links TRBV7-9 to TRBJ1-1; D unresolved. The V end was cut by 1 base, the J end by 5 bases, with 8 bases between. CDR1 and CDR2 (germline): SEHNR, FQNEAQ (reference sequence). The CDR3 is made up of 13 amino acids. The DNA of the CDR3 is TGTGCCAGCAGCTTAGGTACGAGGACTGAAGCTTTCTTT. This sequence encodes CASSLGTRTEAFF.

The chain recombines TRBV7-8 with TRBJ1-2; D is ambiguous. Germline V gene data show CDR1 as SGHVS and CDR2 as FQNEAQ. The CDR3 runs 13 residues. Trimming shortened V by 5 bases and J by 5 bases, and 12 bases separated the two germline ends. The CDR3 reads CASSPNRRYGYTF. The DNA of the CDR3 is TGTGCCAGCAGCCCCAACAGAAGGTATGGCTACACCTTC.

The chain links TRBV27 to TRBJ2-7; D may be TRBD2 (6 bases). From germline, CDR1 is MNHEY and CDR2 SMNVEV (reference sequence). The germline V and J ends were trimmed by 3 bases and 3 bases, with 12 bases remaining between them. The CDR3 is 14 residues long. CDR3 in DNA: TGTGCCAGCAGTTTCATGGGGGGAGACTACGAGCAGTACTTC. Its translation: CASSFMGGDYEQYF.

The J gene is TRBJ2-5, the V gene TRBV30; 12 bases line up with TRBD2. CDR3 length: 14 residues. The germline V gene encodes CDR1 GTSNPN and CDR2 SVGIG (reference sequence). V shed 2 bases and J 4 bases; nucleotides not matched to a gene: 2. The CDR3 DNA reads TGTGCCTGGAGTACGACTAGCGGGGGAGAGACCCAGTACTTC. It specifies CAWSTTSGGETQYF.

The chain combines TRBV6-5 with TRBJ1-1; unclear D gene. Per the germline V gene, CDR1 is MNHEY and CDR2 is SVGAGI. CDR3 length: 12 residues. Trimming cost V 6 bases and J 1 base, with 6 bases left between them. CDR3 DNA sequence: TGTGCCAGCAGACGGGGGAACACTGAAGCTTTCTTT. It is translated as CASRRGNTEAFF.